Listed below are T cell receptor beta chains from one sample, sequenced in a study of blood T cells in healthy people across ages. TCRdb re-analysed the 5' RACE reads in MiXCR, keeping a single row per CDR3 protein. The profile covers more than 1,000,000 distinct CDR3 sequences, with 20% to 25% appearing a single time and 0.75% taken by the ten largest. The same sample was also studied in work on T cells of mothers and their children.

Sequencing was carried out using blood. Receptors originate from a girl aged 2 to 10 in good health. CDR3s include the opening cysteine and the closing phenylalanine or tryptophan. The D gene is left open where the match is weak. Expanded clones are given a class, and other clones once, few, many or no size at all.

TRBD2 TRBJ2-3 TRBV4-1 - TGCGCCAGCAGCCAAGGACTAGCGGGAGTGGATACGCAGTATTTT CASSQGLAGVDTQYF
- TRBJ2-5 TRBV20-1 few TGCAGTCCGGTCGCGGGGAACCAAGAGACCCAGTACTTC CSPVAGNQETQYF
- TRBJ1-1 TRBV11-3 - TGTGCCAGCAGCTTTAACAGGGCGGCTTTCTTT CASSFNRAAFF
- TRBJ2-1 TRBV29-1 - TGCAGCGTTCGGGGGCGAAGGGAGCACAATGAGCAGTTCTTC CSVRGRREHNEQFF
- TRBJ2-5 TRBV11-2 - TGTGCCAGCAGCTTAGTGGGTTCCCTTCAAGAGACCCTGTACTTC CASSLVGSLQETLYF
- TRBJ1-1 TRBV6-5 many TGTGCCAGCAGTTATACGGGAACTGAAGCTTTCTTT CASSYTGTEAFF
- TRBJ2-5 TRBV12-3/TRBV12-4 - TGTGCCAGCAGCAAATTCCAGGGGCACCAAGAGACCCAGTACTTC CASSKFQGHQETQYF
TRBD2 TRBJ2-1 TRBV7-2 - TGTGCCAGCAGCTTACTCAGCGGGGGGAACAATGAGCAGTTCTTC CASSLLSGGNNEQFF
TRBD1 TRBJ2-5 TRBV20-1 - TGCAGTGGGAGGACAGGGGGAGAGACCCAGTACTTC CSGRTGGETQYF
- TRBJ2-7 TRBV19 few TGTGCCAGCTCACCAGGGCTCATGACCGAGCAGTACTTC CASSPGLMTEQYF
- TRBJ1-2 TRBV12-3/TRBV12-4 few TGTGCCAGCAGGGGGTCTTACTATGGCTACACCTTC CASRGSYYGYTF
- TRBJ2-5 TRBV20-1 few TGCAGTGCTACCATCCCACAGGGTGAAGAGACCCAGTACTTC CSATIPQGEETQYF
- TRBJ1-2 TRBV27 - TGTGTCAGCAGTATTGGAGGGCCGAACTATGGCTACACCTTC CVSSIGGPNYGYTF
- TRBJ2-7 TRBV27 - TGTGCCAGCACAGGTGTGGGCTACGAGCAGTACTTC CASTGVGYEQYF
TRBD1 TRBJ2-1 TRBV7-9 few TGTGCCAGCAGCTTATTATTGCCGGGACAGATCGGAGGAACGTTCTTC CASSLLLPGQIGGTFF
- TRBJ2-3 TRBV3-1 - TGTGCCAGCAGCCAAGGACGGTGGAATGGGGATACACAGTATTTT CASSQGRWNGDTQYF
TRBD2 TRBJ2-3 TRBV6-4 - TGTGCCAGCAGTGACTCGCGGGAGACAGATACGCAGTATTTT CASSDSRETDTQYF
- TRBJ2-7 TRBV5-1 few TGCGCCAGCAGCTTTAACGGGGACGAGCAGTACTTC CASSFNGDEQYF
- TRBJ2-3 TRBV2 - TGTGCCAGCAGTGCGGGACCCACAGATACGCAGTATTTT CASSAGPTDTQYF
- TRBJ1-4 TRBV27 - TGTGCCAGACCGTTTGAAAAACTGTTTTTT CARPFEKLFF
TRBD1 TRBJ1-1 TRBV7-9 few TGTGCCAGCAGGGCGACAGGGGAGGACACTGAAGCTTTCTTT CASRATGEDTEAFF
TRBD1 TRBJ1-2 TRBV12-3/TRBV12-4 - TGTGCCAGCAGTTTGTCTTGGACAGGGGTATCTTATGGCTACACCTTC CASSLSWTGVSYGYTF
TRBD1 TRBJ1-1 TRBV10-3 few TGTGCCACGGACGAAGGGACAGGGGGATTCATGAACACTGAAGCTTTCTTT CATDEGTGGFMNTEAFF
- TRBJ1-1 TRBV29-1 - TGCAGCGCCGATATTTTTAACACTGAAGCTTTCTTT CSADIFNTEAFF
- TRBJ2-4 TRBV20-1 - TGCAGTGCTGACCCAGAGCCCAATAAGAACATTCAGTACTTC CSADPEPNKNIQYF
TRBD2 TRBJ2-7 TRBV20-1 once TGCAGTGCTAGATCACTAGCGTCGGACTCCTACGAGCAGTACTTC CSARSLASDSYEQYF
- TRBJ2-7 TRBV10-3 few TGTGCCATCAATGCCGGGACTGAGACCTACGAGCAGTACTTC CAINAGTETYEQYF
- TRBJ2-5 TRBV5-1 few TGCGCCAGCAGCCTCGGACACGCGTTGAAGGAGACCCAGTACTTC CASSLGHALKETQYF
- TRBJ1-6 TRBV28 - TGTGCCAGCAGTTTATTCCGGGTTGGGATCCCCCTCCACTTT CASSLFRVGIPLHF
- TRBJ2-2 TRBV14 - TGTGCCAGCAGCCAAGACCCCCACGGGGCCGGGGAGCTGTTTTTT CASSQDPHGAGELFF
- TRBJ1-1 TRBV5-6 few TGTGCCAGCAGCTTTAGGGGGACGAGGAACACTGAAGCTTTCTTT CASSFRGTRNTEAFF
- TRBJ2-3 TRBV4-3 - TGCGCCAGCAGCCAAGTACGCGGACGCCCGGGACTCACAGATACGCAGTATTTT CASSQVRGRPGLTDTQYF
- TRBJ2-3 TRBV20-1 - TGCAGTGCTAGTAGGGCGGCGAGGACCACAGATACGCAGTATTTT CSASRAARTTDTQYF
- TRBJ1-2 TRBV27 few TGTGCCAGCAGCCGCGCAGGTTCCTATGGCTACACCTTC CASSRAGSYGYTF
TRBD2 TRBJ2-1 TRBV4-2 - TGTGCCAGCAGCCAAGAAGACAGCGGGAGTGCACCCTACAATGAGCAGTTCTTC CASSQEDSGSAPYNEQFF
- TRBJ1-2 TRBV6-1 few TGTGCCAGCAGTCGGACTATCGACTATGGCTACACCTTC CASSRTIDYGYTF
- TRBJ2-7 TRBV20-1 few TGCAGTGCTAGAGATCCTAAACTAGGGACGGATCGCGAGCAGTACTTC CSARDPKLGTDREQYF
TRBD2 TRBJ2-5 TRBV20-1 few TGCAGTGCTAGAGATCGATTAGCGGGGGGCTATAAAGAGACCCAGTACTTC CSARDRLAGGYKETQYF
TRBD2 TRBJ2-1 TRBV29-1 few TGCAGCGTCGCGACTAGCGGGGCTCCGTCGCAGTTCTTC CSVATSGAPSQFF
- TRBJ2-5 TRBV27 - TGTGCCAGCAGCCCTTACGGGCAAGAGACCCAGTACTTC CASSPYGQETQYF